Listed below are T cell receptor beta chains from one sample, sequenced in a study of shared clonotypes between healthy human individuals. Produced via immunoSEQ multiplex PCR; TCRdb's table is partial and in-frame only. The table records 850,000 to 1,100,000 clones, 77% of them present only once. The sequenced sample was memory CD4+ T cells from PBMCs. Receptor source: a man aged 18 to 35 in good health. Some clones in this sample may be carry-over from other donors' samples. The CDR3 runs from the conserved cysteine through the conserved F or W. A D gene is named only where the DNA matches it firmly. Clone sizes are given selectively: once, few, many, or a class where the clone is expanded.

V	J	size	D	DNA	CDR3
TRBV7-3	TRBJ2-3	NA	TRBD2	TGTGCCAGCAGCTTACTAGCGGGAGTCGCAGATACGCAGTATTTT	CASSLLAGVADTQYF
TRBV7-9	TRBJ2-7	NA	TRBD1	TGTGCCAGCAGCCCCTGGGGGGACAGGACCGACGAGCAGTACTTC	CASSPWGDRTDEQYF
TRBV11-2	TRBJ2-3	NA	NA	TGTGCCAGCAGCCCGTTGAACGGGAGAGGAGATACGCAGTATTTT	CASSPLNGRGDTQYF
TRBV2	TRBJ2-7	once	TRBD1	TGTGCCAGCAGTTATTCGGGACAGGCCTACGAGCAGTACTTC	CASSYSGQAYEQYF
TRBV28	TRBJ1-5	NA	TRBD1	TGTGCCAGCAGCCCCGCCGAGGGGGCGGGTAATCAGCCCCAGCATTTT	CASSPAEGAGNQPQHF
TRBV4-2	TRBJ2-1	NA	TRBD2	TGTGCCAGCAGAGAGACTAGCGGGGGATACAATGAGCAGTTCTTC	CASRETSGGYNEQFF
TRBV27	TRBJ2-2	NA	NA	TGTGCCAGCAGTTTATCATTGGCAGGCTACACCGGGGAGCTGTTTTTT	CASSLSLAGYTGELFF
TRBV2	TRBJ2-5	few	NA	TGTGCCAGCAGTGAAGCGACAGGTGGGGAGACCCAGTACTTC	CASSEATGGETQYF
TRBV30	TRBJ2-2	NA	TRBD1	TGTGCCTGGAACAGGGGTGCGAACACCGGGGAGCTGTTTTTT	CAWNRGANTGELFF
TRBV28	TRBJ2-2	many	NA	TGTGCCAGCAGTAAAAACACCGGGGAGCTGTTTTTT	CASSKNTGELFF
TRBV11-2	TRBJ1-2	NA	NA	TGTGCCAGCAGCTTAGGAACTGTCAGGGGCGGAGGCTACACCTTC	CASSLGTVRGGGYTF
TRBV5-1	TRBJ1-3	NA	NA	TGCGCCAGCAGCTTTACACCTGGAAACACCATATATTTT	CASSFTPGNTIYF
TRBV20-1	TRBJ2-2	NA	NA	TGCAGTGCTACTGGGGCCGGGGAGCTGTTTTTT	CSATGAGELFF
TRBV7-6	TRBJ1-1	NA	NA	TGTGCCAGCAGCTTAGATTGGGACACTGAAGCTTTCTTT	CASSLDWDTEAFF
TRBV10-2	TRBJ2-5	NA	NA	TGCGCCAGCAGTCCCATGGGGGCTAGCGTGGAGACCCAGTACTTC	CASSPMGASVETQYF
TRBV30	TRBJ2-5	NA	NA	TGTGCCTGGAGTCACCAGGGGCCGGAGACCCAGTACTTC	CAWSHQGPETQYF
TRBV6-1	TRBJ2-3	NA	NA	TGTGCCAGCAGTGAAGCAGGGCGCGGGAATACGCAGTATTTT	CASSEAGRGNTQYF
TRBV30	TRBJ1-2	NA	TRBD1	TGTGCCTGGGTACGACAGGGTCGTAAAGGTGGCTACACCTTC	CAWVRQGRKGGYTF
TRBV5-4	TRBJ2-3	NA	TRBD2	TGTGCCAGCAGCGGCCTAGCTGCGGGAGGGCCAGATACGCAGTATTTT	CASSGLAAGGPDTQYF
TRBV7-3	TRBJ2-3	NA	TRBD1	TGTGCCAGCAGCTTAACTCCGACAGGGGCGGCTACGCAGTATTTT	CASSLTPTGAATQYF
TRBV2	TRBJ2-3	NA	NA	TGTGCCAGCAGTCCACAGGGAACAGATACGCAGTATTTT	CASSPQGTDTQYF
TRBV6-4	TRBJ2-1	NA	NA	TGTGCCAGCAGTCCCGACAGGATTTCTTACAATGAGCAGTTCTTC	CASSPDRISYNEQFF
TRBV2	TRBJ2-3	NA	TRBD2	TGTGCCAGCAGTGAAGATCAACTAGCGGGAGGAGATACGCAGTATTTT	CASSEDQLAGGDTQYF
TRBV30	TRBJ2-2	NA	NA	TGTGCCTGGAGTTCGGGACTGGAGACCGGGGAGCTGTTTTTT	CAWSSGLETGELFF
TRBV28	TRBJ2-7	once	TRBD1	TGTGCCAGCAGTACCTCTGGGGGACAGCTTAAGCAGTACTTC	CASSTSGGQLKQYF
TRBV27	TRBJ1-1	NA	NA	TGTGCCAGCAGTTTGAAGGGCGTGAACACTGAAGCTTTCTTT	CASSLKGVNTEAFF
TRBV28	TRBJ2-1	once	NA	TGTGCCAGCAGTATCCCCCCCTACTCGGAAGGAAGTGAGCAGTTCTTC	CASSIPPYSEGSEQFF
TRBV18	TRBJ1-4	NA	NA	TGTGCCAGCTCACCAAACGGGTACACAGGGTCGGATGAAAAACTGTTTTTT	CASSPNGYTGSDEKLFF
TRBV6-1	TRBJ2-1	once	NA	TGTGCCAGCAGGGACAGAAGCTCCTACAATGAGCAGTTCTTC	CASRDRSSYNEQFF
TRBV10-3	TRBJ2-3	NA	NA	TGTGCCACCGGCCACCATAGCTCTAGCACAGATACGCAGTATTTT	CATGHHSSSTDTQYF
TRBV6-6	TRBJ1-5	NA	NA	TGTGCCAGCATTCGGGCAGGCAATCAGCCCCAGCATTTT	CASIRAGNQPQHF
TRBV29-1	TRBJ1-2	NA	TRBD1	TGCAGCGGGGGACAGGGCATCAATGGCTACACCTTC	CSGGQGINGYTF
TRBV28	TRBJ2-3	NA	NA	TGTGCCAGCAGCCCCAGGGGAGCCACAGATACGCAGTATTTT	CASSPRGATDTQYF
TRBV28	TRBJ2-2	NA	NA	TGTGCCAGCAGTTTACAGTCTACGAACACCGGGGAGCTGTTTTTT	CASSLQSTNTGELFF
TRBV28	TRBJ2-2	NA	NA	TGTGCCAGCAGTGATGGACAGCTTAACACCGGGGAGCTGTTTTTT	CASSDGQLNTGELFF
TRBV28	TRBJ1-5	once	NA	TGTGCCAGCAGTTTGACGTCTCCGGGGTCCCAGCATTTT	CASSLTSPGSQHF
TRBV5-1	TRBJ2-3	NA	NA	TGCGCCAGCAGCTTGGCTCAGTCAGATACGCAGTATTTT	CASSLAQSDTQYF
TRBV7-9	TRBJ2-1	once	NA	TGTGCCAGCAGCTTAGGCCTGGGACCCCTTTCCTACAATGAGCAGTTCTTC	CASSLGLGPLSYNEQFF
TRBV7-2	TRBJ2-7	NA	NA	TGTGCCAGCAGCCCCAGGGTCGAGCAGTACTTC	CASSPRVEQYF
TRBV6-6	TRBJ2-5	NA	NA	TGTGCCAGCAGTGGTGACGGACGGCAAGAGACCCAGTACTTC	CASSGDGRQETQYF
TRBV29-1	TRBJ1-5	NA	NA	TGCAGCGTTGCAGGGGAGGATTTTTCAGGGCCCCAGCATTTT	CSVAGEDFSGPQHF
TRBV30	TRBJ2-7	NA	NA	TGTGCCTGGAGTAGGGGGAGCTCCTACGAGCAGTACTTC	CAWSRGSSYEQYF
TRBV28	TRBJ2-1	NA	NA	TGTGCCACCGCACAGGGAGTGGTGGCCTACAATGAGCAGTTCTTC	CATAQGVVAYNEQFF
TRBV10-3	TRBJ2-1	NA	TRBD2	TGTGCCATCAGGGGACTAGCGGGAGATAGGGGTTACAATGAGCAGTTCTTC	CAIRGLAGDRGYNEQFF
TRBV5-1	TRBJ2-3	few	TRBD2	TGCGCCAGCAGCGGACCATTAGCGGGAGGCTGGGGAGATACGCAGTATTTT	CASSGPLAGGWGDTQYF
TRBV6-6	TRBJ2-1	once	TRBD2	TGTGCCAGCAGTACTAGCGGGAGGAACAATGAGCAGTTCTTC	CASSTSGRNNEQFF
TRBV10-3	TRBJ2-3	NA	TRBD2	TGTGCCATCAGTTCCACTAGCGGGAGCTCGGATACGCAGTATTTT	CAISSTSGSSDTQYF
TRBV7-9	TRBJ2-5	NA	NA	TGTGCCAGCAGCTTTCTAGGGAGCCAAGAGACCCAGTACTTC	CASSFLGSQETQYF
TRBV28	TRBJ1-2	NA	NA	TGTGCCAGCAGTGCCGGACAGAAATCCGCCTTTAATGGCTACACCTTC	CASSAGQKSAFNGYTF
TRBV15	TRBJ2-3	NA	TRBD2	TGTGCCACCAGCACCCCCGAGGGGTTAGCGGGAGGCACAGATACGCAGTATTTT	CATSTPEGLAGGTDTQYF
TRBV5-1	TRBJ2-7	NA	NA	TGCGCCAGCAGCTTGGACCACAGCTCCTACGAGCAGTACTTC	CASSLDHSSYEQYF
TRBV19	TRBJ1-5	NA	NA	TGTGCCAGTAGTAACTCCCACAATCAGCCCCAGCATTTT	CASSNSHNQPQHF
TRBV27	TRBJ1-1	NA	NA	TGTGCCAGCAGTTTGACAGTATCGGGTAACACTGAAGCTTTCTTT	CASSLTVSGNTEAFF